This is a list of T cell receptor beta chains from one sample in a study of identical twins. TCRdb itself ran the 5' RACE reads through MiXCR, one entry per CDR3 protein. The sample records about 220,000 distinct CDR3 sequences, around 8.1% being singletons. These data were also reused for a study on yellow fever vaccine responses in identical twins.

Sequencing was done on a sample of memory (CD45RO+) T cells sorted from blood. The source is a woman between 18 and 29 years old in good health. The CDR3 runs from the conserved cysteine through the conserved F or W. D genes are given only for firm matches. Where a row states a size, it is once, few, many or the class of an expanded clone; other rows omit it.

v_call: TRBV19
d_call: .
j_call: TRBJ2-4
clone_size: .
cdr3_aa: CASSPLKGLAKNIQYF
cdr3_nt: TGTGCCAGTAGTCCCCTGAAGGGTCTAGCCAAAAACATTCAGTACTTC

v_call: TRBV4-3
d_call: .
j_call: TRBJ2-1
clone_size: many
cdr3_aa: CASSQAVRGTEQFF
cdr3_nt: TGCGCCAGCAGCCAAGCCGTTAGGGGGACAGAGCAGTTCTTC

v_call: TRBV20-1
d_call: .
j_call: TRBJ2-3
clone_size: few
cdr3_aa: CSASHGADTQYF
cdr3_nt: TGCAGTGCTAGTCACGGGGCAGATACGCAGTATTTT

v_call: TRBV30
d_call: .
j_call: TRBJ2-5
clone_size: once
cdr3_aa: CAWSRSRGGETQYF
cdr3_nt: TGTGCCTGGAGTAGGTCGAGGGGCGGAGAGACCCAGTACTTC

v_call: TRBV9
d_call: .
j_call: TRBJ1-1
clone_size: .
cdr3_aa: CASSAYLGGMGNTEAFF
cdr3_nt: TGTGCCAGCAGCGCGTACCTCGGGGGCATGGGGAACACTGAAGCTTTCTTT

v_call: TRBV20-1
d_call: TRBD1
j_call: TRBJ1-4
clone_size: .
cdr3_aa: CSARQQDRPNEKLFF
cdr3_nt: TGCAGTGCTAGACAGCAGGACAGGCCTAATGAAAAACTGTTTTTT

v_call: TRBV4-2
d_call: TRBD1
j_call: TRBJ2-7
clone_size: many
cdr3_aa: CASSQGTGGKYEQYF
cdr3_nt: TGTGCCAGCAGCCAGGGGACAGGGGGCAAGTACGAGCAGTACTTC

v_call: TRBV7-2
d_call: TRBD1
j_call: TRBJ1-2
clone_size: .
cdr3_aa: CASSFKGGRAPYGYTF
cdr3_nt: TGTGCCAGCAGCTTTAAAGGGGGCAGGGCCCCCTATGGCTACACCTTC

v_call: TRBV20-1
d_call: .
j_call: TRBJ2-7
clone_size: many
cdr3_aa: CSARASFYEQYF
cdr3_nt: TGCAGTGCTAGGGCCAGCTTCTACGAGCAGTACTTC

v_call: TRBV4-2
d_call: TRBD1
j_call: TRBJ2-1
clone_size: many
cdr3_aa: CASSQAQGVSYNEQFF
cdr3_nt: TGTGCCAGCAGCCAAGCCCAGGGGGTCTCCTACAATGAGCAGTTCTTC

v_call: TRBV15
d_call: .
j_call: TRBJ2-1
clone_size: many
cdr3_aa: CATSTDRPASYNEQFF
cdr3_nt: TGTGCCACCAGTACAGATAGGCCCGCCTCCTACAATGAGCAGTTCTTC

v_call: TRBV28
d_call: .
j_call: TRBJ2-2
clone_size: few
cdr3_aa: CASSREGFANTGELFF
cdr3_nt: TGTGCCAGCAGTAGGGAAGGATTCGCGAACACCGGGGAGCTGTTTTTT

v_call: TRBV10-3
d_call: TRBD1
j_call: TRBJ1-2
clone_size: .
cdr3_aa: CAIRQGTGFGYTF
cdr3_nt: TGTGCCATACGACAGGGGACGGGGTTTGGCTACACCTTC